These T cell receptor beta chains were read from a single sample in a study of shared clonotypes between healthy human individuals. Clones were read by immunoSEQ multiplex PCR, and TCRdb kept only the in-frame ones, dropping some. This sample yields over 1.4 million clones, of which roughly 97% are seen a single time; about 1.2% belongs to the top ten. Sequencing was carried out using naive CD4+ T cells sorted from blood. Receptors were obtained from a man aged 25-40 years in good health. Each CDR3 is given with its conserved first and last residue. A D gene is named only where the DNA matches it firmly. Only part of the rows carry a size: once, few, many, or a class if the clone is expanded.

TRBJ1-2 | - | - | TRBV28 | TGTGCCAGCAGTTTAGGGGTCGGGCTTGGGCGTGGCGGCTACACCTTC | CASSLGVGLGRGGYTF
TRBJ2-7 | - | TRBD2 | TRBV9 | TGTGCCAGCAGCCGGACTAGCGGGAGCTACGAGCAGTACTTC | CASSRTSGSYEQYF
TRBJ2-3 | - | TRBD2 | TRBV7-6 | TGTGCCAGCAGCTTAGGGGCGGGAGGGGCCACAGATACGCAGTATTTT | CASSLGAGGATDTQYF
TRBJ2-7 | - | - | TRBV7-7 | TGTGCTAGCAGCTTCGAGGGGGGCGAGCAGTACTTC | CASSFEGGEQYF
TRBJ1-2 | - | - | TRBV11-2 | TGTGCCAGCAGCCACTTCGGGACACAAAACTATGGCTACACCTTC | CASSHFGTQNYGYTF
TRBJ1-1 | - | - | TRBV7-2 | TGTGCCAGCAGCTTAGTCGGGCGAAATCCTTTCTTT | CASSLVGRNPFF
TRBJ2-7 | - | - | TRBV18 | TGTGCCAGCTCACCACTGGGGGTCGAGCAGTACTTC | CASSPLGVEQYF
TRBJ2-1 | - | TRBD2 | TRBV5-1 | TGCGCCAGCAGCTTGTTGTCTAGCGGGAGGGCCTACAATGAGCAGTTCTTC | CASSLLSSGRAYNEQFF
TRBJ2-3 | - | TRBD2 | TRBV27 | TGTGCCAGCAGTTTATGGGCTTTAACATTGAAAAATAGCGGGAGAGAGGGAGATACGCAGTATTTT | CASSLWALTLKNSGREGDTQYF
TRBJ2-7 | - | - | TRBV9 | TGTGCCAGCAGCAACACGGAGGGGCAGGAGGTACGAGGGCAGTACTTC | CASSNTEGQEVRGQYF
TRBJ2-3 | - | - | TRBV4-3 | TGCGCCAGCAGCCATTCCGGAGGGAGCACAGATACGCAGTATTTT | CASSHSGGSTDTQYF
TRBJ1-3 | - | - | TRBV12-2 | TGTGAAACCACCCCGGGACAGGGCACCCTCGGGGGGGGAAACACCATATATTTT | CETTPGQGTLGGGNTIYF
TRBJ1-4 | - | - | TRBV7-9 | TGTGCCAGCAGCTTAACGAAGGGGGACGGTAATGAAAAACTGTTTTTT | CASSLTKGDGNEKLFF
TRBJ2-7 | - | TRBD1 | TRBV2 | TGTGCCAGTAGGGACAGGGGCGAGCAGTACTTC | CASRDRGEQYF
TRBJ1-1 | - | TRBD1 | TRBV27 | TGTGCCAGCAGTCCTAGGACAGGGCGGTCTTACACTGAAGCTTTCTTT | CASSPRTGRSYTEAFF
TRBJ1-2 | - | TRBD1 | TRBV7-8 | TGTGCCAGCAGCCCACTTCCCAGGACAGGGTCATACGATGGCTACACCTTC | CASSPLPRTGSYDGYTF
TRBJ2-1 | - | TRBD2 | TRBV5-1 | TGCGCCAGCACACTTGATTCGGGACTAGCGGGAGGTGAGCAGTTCTTC | CASTLDSGLAGGEQFF
TRBJ2-1 | - | - | TRBV5-4 | TGTGCCAGCAGCTTGGAGAGCCGGACTGAGCAGTTCTTC | CASSLESRTEQFF
TRBJ2-7 | - | TRBD1 | TRBV10-3 | TGTGCCATCAGTAGGACAGGGGGCTACGAGCAGTACTTC | CAISRTGGYEQYF
TRBJ2-3 | - | TRBD1 | TRBV25-1 | TGTGCCAGCAGTGGGGGACAGGGGGATCCTTTTGGCACAGATACGCAGTATTTT | CASSGGQGDPFGTDTQYF
TRBJ2-7 | - | TRBD1 | TRBV7-6 | TGTGCCAGCAGCTTAGGGACAGGGGTTTCCTACGAGCAGTACTTC | CASSLGTGVSYEQYF
TRBJ1-1 | - | - | TRBV7-2 | TGTGCCAGCAGCTCCAGTGGGATCACTGAAGCTTTCTTT | CASSSSGITEAFF
TRBJ1-5 | few | - | TRBV6-5 | TGTGCCAGCAGGCCCCGGGGGGTCGCTCAGCCCCAGCATTTT | CASRPRGVAQPQHF
TRBJ2-3 | - | - | TRBV6-5 | TGTGCCAGCACCCAAGTAGATACGCAGTATTTT | CASTQVDTQYF
TRBJ2-7 | - | TRBD1 | TRBV7-8 | TGTGCCAGCAGCTCGGGACAGACGTTTTACGAGCAGTACTTC | CASSSGQTFYEQYF
TRBJ1-3 | - | TRBD1 | TRBV25-1 | TGTGCCAGCAGTGAAGGTGATCCCGACAGGGATGGAAACACCATATATTTT | CASSEGDPDRDGNTIYF
TRBJ2-7 | once | TRBD2 | TRBV27 | TGTGCCAGCAGTCTAGCGGGAATTACGTACGAGCAGTACTTC | CASSLAGITYEQYF
TRBJ2-5 | - | - | TRBV10-1 | TGCGCCAGCAGTGTCGGGGAGACCCAGTACTTC | CASSVGETQYF
TRBJ1-3 | - | TRBD1 | TRBV6-5 | TGTGCCATCTACGACAGGGCCGGAAACACCATATATTTT | CAIYDRAGNTIYF
TRBJ2-5 | - | TRBD1 | TRBV2 | TGTGCCAGCGGGACAGGGGGTTCGTTAGAGACCCAGTACTTC | CASGTGGSLETQYF
TRBJ1-1 | - | - | TRBV5-1 | TGCGCCAGCAGCTTGGGAGGGGTCCTTGAAGCTTTCTTT | CASSLGGVLEAFF
TRBJ2-7 | - | - | TRBV10-2 | TGCGCCAGCAGTGATCCGGTTTTCTCCTACGAGCAGTACTTC | CASSDPVFSYEQYF
TRBJ1-5 | - | - | TRBV2 | TGTGCCAGCAGTGATAGGGTTGGGAATCAGCCCCAGCATTTT | CASSDRVGNQPQHF
TRBJ2-7 | - | TRBD1 | TRBV11-2 | TGTGCCAGCAAGAAGACAGGGAAGTCCTACGAGCAGTACTTC | CASKKTGKSYEQYF
TRBJ2-7 | - | - | TRBV19 | TGTGCCAGTAGTATTCTAGGGACATACGAGCAGTACTTC | CASSILGTYEQYF
TRBJ1-2 | once | - | TRBV6-1 | TGTGCCAGCAGTGAAGGAGAGGATTTGTATGGCTACACCTTC | CASSEGEDLYGYTF
TRBJ2-7 | - | TRBD1 | TRBV7-8 | TGTGCCAGCAGCTCAACGGACAGGGGCTACGAGCAGTACTTC | CASSSTDRGYEQYF
TRBJ2-3 | - | TRBD1 | TRBV28 | TGTGCCAGCAGTTTATTCGGCAGGGGGTCAGATACGCAGTATTTT | CASSLFGRGSDTQYF
TRBJ2-1 | - | - | TRBV18 | TGTGCCAGCTCACCACTGCAGGAGCAGTTCTTC | CASSPLQEQFF
TRBJ1-5 | - | - | TRBV7-2 | TGTGCCAGCAGCTTAGTCGCCAACAATCAGCCCCAGCATTTT | CASSLVANNQPQHF
TRBJ2-7 | - | TRBD2 | TRBV6-1 | TGTGCCAGCAGTGCAACTAGCGGGCCTTCCTACGAGCAGTACTTC | CASSATSGPSYEQYF
TRBJ2-1 | few | TRBD2 | TRBV7-9 | TGTGCCAGCACCGGACTAGCGGCTTACAATGAGCAGTTCTTC | CASTGLAAYNEQFF
TRBJ2-1 | - | - | TRBV15 | TGTGCCACCAGCAGGTCGATAGGGGGTGAGCAGTTCTTC | CATSRSIGGEQFF
TRBJ1-1 | - | - | TRBV9 | TGTGCCAGCAGCGTAAGGGGACTGAGCACTGAAGCTTTCTTT | CASSVRGLSTEAFF
TRBJ2-3 | - | TRBD2 | TRBV18 | TGTGCCAGCTTACTGCGACAAGCGGGAAGGACAGATACGCAGTATTTT | CASLLRQAGRTDTQYF
TRBJ1-4 | - | - | TRBV5-1 | TGCGCCAGCAGCTTGGCCAGGACGGTGAATGAAAAACTGTTTTTT | CASSLARTVNEKLFF
TRBJ2-3 | - | - | TRBV5-1 | TGCGCCAGCAGCCTCGACTTAGGAGCTGGCACAGATACGCAGTATTTT | CASSLDLGAGTDTQYF
TRBJ2-7 | once | - | TRBV6-6 | TGTGCCAGCAGTTACTCGCTCTACGAGCAGTACTTC | CASSYSLYEQYF
TRBJ2-3 | - | - | TRBV7-3 | TGTGCCAGCAGCCTAGTAGTGGGCACAGATACGCAGTATTTT | CASSLVVGTDTQYF
TRBJ2-7 | - | - | TRBV11-2 | TGTGCCAGCAGCCCGGTCTGGGTCCCTTGGGTGCAGTACTTC | CASSPVWVPWVQYF
TRBJ2-5 | - | - | TRBV19 | TGTGCCAGTAGTCCAACCTCTCTAGCCTCGGGGACCCAGTACTTC | CASSPTSLASGTQYF
TRBJ1-5 | once | - | TRBV5-5 | TGTGCCAGCAGCTTTGAGGCCAGATTTCAGCCCCAGCATTTT | CASSFEARFQPQHF
TRBJ2-2 | - | TRBD1 | TRBV6-6 | TGTGCCAGCAGGGGGGTGAGGGGGCAGAACACCGGGGAGCTGTTTTTT | CASRGVRGQNTGELFF
TRBJ2-5 | once | - | TRBV4-1 | TGCGCCAGCAGCCAAGTTATACGAAGGGTTCATTTGTCGGTGGCCCAGTACTTC | CASSQVIRRVHLSVAQYF
TRBJ2-5 | - | - | TRBV18 | TGTGCCAGCTCACCGGACGCACAAGAGACCCAGTACTTC | CASSPDAQETQYF